This T cell receptor (beta chain) is from a study of T-cell memory formation after mild COVID-19. Points from the study as a whole: The second-wave clones peaking on day 37 were not confirmed as SARS-CoV-2-specific.

The CDR3 loop spans 12 amino acids. CDR1 and CDR2 (germline): DFQATT, SNEGSKA (reference sequence). The V and J ends lost 1 base and 3 bases respectively, with 7 bases between them. Constant-segment-primed 5'RACE gave TCR alpha and TCR beta cDNA libraries with sample barcodes and UMIs. TCRdb called the 5' RACE reads again in MiXCR, with one record for every CDR3 protein. The profile shows 84,000 or so distinct CDR3 sequences, about 14% of them singletons. About this clonotype: Its antigen is not known.

Sequenced: PBMCs or a T cell subset sorted from them (not recorded which). The V call is TRBV20-1, the J call TRBJ2-7; D call uncertain. This receptor was taken from an adult woman who had mild COVID-19 (a few samples of this study predate the infection). Cell type and time point are not known. The CDR3 region is CSARGVFYEQYF. The CDR3 region has the DNA TGCAGTGCTAGAGGTGTCTTCTACGAGCAGTACTTC.